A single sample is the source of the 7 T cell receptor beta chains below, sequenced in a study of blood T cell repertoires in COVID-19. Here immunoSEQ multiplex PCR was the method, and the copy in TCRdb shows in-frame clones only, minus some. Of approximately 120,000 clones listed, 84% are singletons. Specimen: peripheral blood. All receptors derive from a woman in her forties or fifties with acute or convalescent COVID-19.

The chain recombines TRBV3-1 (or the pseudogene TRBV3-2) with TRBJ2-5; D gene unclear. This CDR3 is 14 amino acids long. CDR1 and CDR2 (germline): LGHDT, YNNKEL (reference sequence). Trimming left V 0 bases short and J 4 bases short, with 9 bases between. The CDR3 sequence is CASSQDLVGETQYF. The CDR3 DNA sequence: TGTGCCAGCAGCCAAGATCTAGTTGGAGAGACCCAGTACTTC.

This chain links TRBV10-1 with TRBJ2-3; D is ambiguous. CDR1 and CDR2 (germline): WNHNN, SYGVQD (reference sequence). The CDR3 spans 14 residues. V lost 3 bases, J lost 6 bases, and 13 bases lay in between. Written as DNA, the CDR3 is TGCGCCAGCAGTGATCCTGGGCATGAGGATACGCAGTATTTT. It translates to CASSDPGHEDTQYF.

CDR3 DNA: TGTGCCAGCAGCGGCAGGGAGGGCACTGAAGCTTTCTTT. Translated, it gives CASSGREGTEAFF. The chain recombines TRBV7-8 with TRBJ1-1, with D perhaps matching TRBD1 (5 bases). CDR1 and CDR2 (germline): SGHVS, FQNEAQ. Trimming removed 5 bases at V and 4 bases at J, with 11 bases between. The CDR3 runs 13 residues.

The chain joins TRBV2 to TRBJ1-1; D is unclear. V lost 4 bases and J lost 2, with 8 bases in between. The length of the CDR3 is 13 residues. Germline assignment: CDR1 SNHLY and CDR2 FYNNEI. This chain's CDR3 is CASSGEANTEAFF. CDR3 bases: TGTGCCAGCAGTGGGGAGGCCAACACTGAAGCTTTCTTT.

As DNA, the CDR3 is TGTGCCATCAGGAGTCCTACAGGGTACAATGAGCAGTTCTTC. This codes for CAIRSPTGYNEQFF. V is TRBV10-3 and J is TRBJ2-1, with D possibly matching TRBD1 (6 bases). This CDR3 region has 14 residues. V gave up 6 bases and J gave up 4 bases, with 13 bases separating them. The germline CDR1 and CDR2 sequences are ENHRY and SYGVKD.

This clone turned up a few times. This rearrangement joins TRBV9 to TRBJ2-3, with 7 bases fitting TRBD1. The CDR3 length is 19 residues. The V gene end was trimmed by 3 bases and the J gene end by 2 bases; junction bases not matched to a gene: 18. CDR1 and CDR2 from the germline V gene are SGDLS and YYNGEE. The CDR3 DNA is TGTGCCAGCAGCGGAGCATGGACAGGAAGAATCCCCCACACAGATACGCAGTATTTT. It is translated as CASSGAWTGRIPHTDTQYF.

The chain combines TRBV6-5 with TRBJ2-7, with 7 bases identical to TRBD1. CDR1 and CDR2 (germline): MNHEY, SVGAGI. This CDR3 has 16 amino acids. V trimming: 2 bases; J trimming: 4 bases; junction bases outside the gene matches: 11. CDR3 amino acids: CASSYNVRGQVYEQYF. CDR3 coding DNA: TGTGCCAGCAGTTACAATGTGAGGGGGCAGGTTTACGAGCAGTACTTC.